The 25 T cell receptor beta chains listed next were all sequenced from one sample in a study of neurological immune-mediated disorders. TCRdb reprocessed the 5' RACE reads via MiXCR and lists one record per CDR3 protein. The sample records 95,000 or so distinct CDR3 sequences, roughly 3.5% being singletons. Sequenced: PBMCs. These receptors all stem from a woman younger than 30 with multiple sclerosis.

This chain links TRBV20-1 with TRBJ2-7, with D possibly matching TRBD2 (5 bases). The CDR3 is 13 residues long. Per germline, CDR1 DFQATT and CDR2 SNEGSKA (reference sequence). Trimming cost V 6 bases and J 0 bases, with 12 bases left between them. The CDR3 is CSAAGESSYEQYF. The CDR3 bases are TGCAGTGCAGCCGGGGAAAGCTCCTACGAGCAGTACTTC.

This clonotype was found many times. The chain carries TRBV7-9 and TRBJ2-1; D assignment may be TRBD1 or TRBD2 (5 bases each). V shed 2 bases and J shed 5 bases, with 10 bases lying between them. The CDR3 has 14 amino acids. The germline V gene has CDR1 SEHNR and CDR2 FQNEAQ (reference sequence). The CDR3 loop reads CASSLTQGDNEQFF. The CDR3 bases are TGTGCCAGCAGCTTAACCCAGGGAGACAATGAGCAGTTCTTC.

The rearrangement links TRBV14 to TRBJ1-1; D may be TRBD1 (6 bases). V was shortened by 1 base and J by 0 bases, with 12 bases between the two germline ends. CDR1 is SGHDN, CDR2 FVKESK, per germline. The CDR3 covers 16 residues. DNA of the CDR3: TGTGCCAGCAGCCAAGTAGGGGGACCCATGAACACTGAAGCTTTCTTT. As protein: CASSQVGGPMNTEAFF.

This clonotype was seen repeatedly, ten times or more. The chain has TRBV19 and TRBJ2-1; 13 positions agree with TRBD2. The CDR3 is 15 amino acids. Germline CDR1 and CDR2: LNHDA and SQIVND (reference sequence). The junction had 4 bases not matched to a gene; V was cut back by 3 bases and J by 8 bases. The CDR3 is CASSMTSGGFDEQFF. CDR3 DNA sequence: TGTGCCAGTAGTATGACTAGCGGGGGGTTCGATGAGCAGTTCTTC.

Many counts were recorded for this clonotype. The chain uses TRBV6-2 or TRBV6-3 and TRBJ2-3; D gene uncertain. CDR1 MNHEY and CDR2 SVGEGT come from the germline V gene. Trimming took 6 bases from V and 2 from J, leaving 6 bases between them. This CDR3 is 12 amino acids long. The CDR3 region has the DNA TGTGCCAGCAGCGGTCACACAGATACGCAGTATTTT. Translating gives CASSGHTDTQYF.

This sequence joins TRBV5-1 and TRBJ2-2; D perhaps matches TRBD2 (5 bases). Germline CDR1 and CDR2: SGHRS and YFSETQ. Trimming removed 3 bases from V and 5 bases from J, with 17 bases in between. The CDR3 extends over 16 amino acids. CDR3 protein: CASSSLGGYRTGELFF. The CDR3 DNA sequence: TGCGCCAGCAGCTCCCTAGGAGGTTACCGTACCGGGGAGCTGTTTTTT.

The chain joins TRBV28 to TRBJ2-3; possibly TRBD1 for D (5 bases). From germline, CDR1 is MDHEN and CDR2 SYDVKM. V was shortened by 6 bases and J by 7 bases, with 14 bases between the two germline ends. The CDR3 length is 13 residues. CDR3 DNA sequence: TGTGCCAGCAGCTCACCTCAGGGAAATACGCAGTATTTT. This translates into CASSSPQGNTQYF.

The sample holds many counts of this clonotype. This chain connects TRBV15 to TRBJ2-1; 14 positions agree with TRBD2. CDR3 size: 17 residues. CDR1 and CDR2 (germline): LNHNV, YYDKDF (reference sequence). V dropped 2 bases and J dropped 8; count of bases not matched to a gene: 8. This CDR3 is CATSRLTGTSGSHEQFF. In nucleotides, the CDR3 is TGTGCCACCAGCAGACTGACCGGGACTAGCGGGAGCCATGAGCAGTTCTTC.

This clonotype was observed at least ten times. The chain is built from TRBV5-1 and TRBJ1-2; D is uncertain. Germline values: CDR1 SGHRS, CDR2 YFSETQ. This CDR3 has 15 amino acids. Trimming cost V 4 bases and J 1 base, with 14 bases left between them. DNA for the CDR3: TGCGCCAGCAGCCCGAGGGCAGCGTTTAACTATGGCTACACCTTC. It encodes CASSPRAAFNYGYTF. The whole variable domain, filled in from reference TRBV5-1 and TRBJ1-2, reads KAGVTQTPRYLIKTRGQQVTLSCSPISGHRSVSWYQQTPGQGLQFLFEYFSETQRNKGNFPGRFSGRQFSNSRSEMNVSTLELGDSALYLCASSPRAAFNYGYTFGSGTRLTVV.

This clonotype was found many times. V and J are TRBV20-1 and TRBJ2-3; no reliable D call. The germline CDR1 and CDR2 sequences are DFQATT and SNEGSKA (reference sequence). CDR3 size: 12 residues. Trimming shortened V by 6 bases and J by 6 bases, and 13 bases separated the two germline ends. The chain's CDR3 is CSAAPASDTQYF. The DNA of the CDR3 is TGCAGTGCAGCCCCGGCCTCGGATACGCAGTATTTT.

This rearrangement joins TRBV5-1 to TRBJ2-3, with D uncertain. This CDR3 has 13 residues. Germline V CDR1 and CDR2: SGHRS, YFSETQ. Trimming shortened V by 4 bases and J by 0 bases, and 6 bases separated the two germline ends. CDR3 sequence reads: CASSEDSTDTQYF. CDR3 nucleotides: TGCGCCAGCAGCGAGGACAGCACAGATACGCAGTATTTT.

This clonotype was recorded at least ten times. The rearrangement uses TRBV7-9 and TRBJ2-7; D remains unclear. The CDR3 runs 11 residues. From germline, CDR1 is SEHNR and CDR2 FQNEAQ (reference sequence). V was cut by 3 bases and J by 6 bases, with 6 bases left in between. CDR3 in DNA: TGTGCCAGCAGCTTCGGCGGCGAGCAGTACTTC. Amino acids: CASSFGGEQYF.

This clonotype was counted many times. The rearrangement joins TRBV5-1 to TRBJ2-7; TRBD2 aligns across 10 bases. Trimming removed 0 bases from V and 0 bases from J; junction bases left unmatched: 9. The CDR3 consists of 18 residues. Germline assignment: CDR1 SGHRS and CDR2 YFSETQ. The CDR3 reads CASSLAPSGGRFSYEQYF. Written as DNA, the CDR3 is TGCGCCAGCAGCTTGGCCCCTAGCGGGGGAAGGTTCTCCTACGAGCAGTACTTC.

This clonotype has a count of ten or more. The chain is built from TRBV10-3 and TRBJ1-1, with D possibly matching TRBD1 (6 bases). Trimming cost V 6 bases and J 0 bases, with 14 bases left between them. Germline loops: CDR1 ENHRY, CDR2 SYGVKD. The CDR3 consists of 15 residues. The CDR3 protein is CAISRAGTMNTEAFF. The CDR3 nucleotides are TGTGCCATCAGCCGTGCCGGGACAATGAACACTGAAGCTTTCTTT.

This clonotype was seen at least ten times. The chain employs TRBV5-1 and TRBJ2-3; 7 bases map to TRBD1. The CDR3 has 16 amino acids. CDR1 and CDR2 (germline): SGHRS, YFSETQ. V lost 4 bases, J lost 2 bases, and 10 bases stayed unmatched. CDR3 amino acids: CASSLGRDSLTDTQYF. In nucleotides, the CDR3 is TGCGCCAGCAGCCTAGGACGGGACAGTCTCACAGATACGCAGTATTTT.

This clonotype was detected ten times or more. The rearrangement uses TRBV4-1 and TRBJ2-1; D is unclear. Germline CDR1 MGHRA, CDR2 YSYEKL. The CDR3 has 11 residues. The V end was cut by 3 bases, the J end by 7 bases, with 4 bases between. CDR3 DNA: TGCGCCAGCAGCCAGAGTAATGAGCAGTTCTTC. Its protein product is CASSQSNEQFF.

This clonotype has at least ten counts. The genes are TRBV18 and TRBJ2-3, with D maybe TRBD1 (5 bases). The length of the CDR3 is 15 residues. Trimming left V 1 base short and J 2 bases short, with 10 bases between. Germline V gene lookup returns CDR1 KGHSH and CDR2 LQKENI. The chain's CDR3 is CASSPQGSLTDTQYF. CDR3 nucleotides: TGTGCCAGCTCACCACAGGGGTCCCTCACAGATACGCAGTATTTT.

There are many counts of this clonotype. V and J are TRBV18 and TRBJ2-6; D call uncertain. Germline lookup yields CDR1 KGHSH and CDR2 LQKENI. The length of the CDR3 is 14 residues. V lost 3 bases and J 0 bases, leaving 3 bases between the germline ends. The CDR3 DNA reads TGTGCCAGCTCACCGAGCTCTGGGGCCAACGTCCTGACTTTC. Its translation is CASSPSSGANVLTF.

This clonotype was counted many times. The chain recombines TRBV10-3 with TRBJ2-5, with 9 bases matching TRBD2. J gave up 5 bases and V 0 bases, and 7 bases lay outside the gene matches. The CDR3 is 16 residues long. Germline CDR1 reads ENHRY; CDR2 reads SYGVKD. The CDR3 DNA reads as TGTGCCATCAGTGAGTCGAGTAGCGGGGGCTGGGAGACCCAGTACTTC. Residues: CAISESSSGGWETQYF.

There are a few counts of this clonotype. The rearrangement joins TRBV5-1 to TRBJ1-1; no clear D gene. The CDR3 loop spans 16 amino acids. The V and J ends lost 0 bases and 6 bases respectively, with 18 bases between them. Per the germline V gene, CDR1 is SGHRS and CDR2 is YFSETQ. The CDR3 loop reads CASSLDHRKGFAEAFF. The DNA for the CDR3 is TGCGCCAGCAGCTTGGACCATCGAAAGGGCTTCGCTGAAGCTTTCTTT. The full variable domain, completed using reference TRBV5-1 and TRBJ1-1, is KAGVTQTPRYLIKTRGQQVTLSCSPISGHRSVSWYQQTPGQGLQFLFEYFSETQRNKGNFPGRFSGRQFSNSRSEMNVSTLELGDSALYLCASSLDHRKGFAEAFFGQGTRLTVV.

This clonotype has at least ten counts. This chain links TRBV9 with TRBJ2-1, with 7 bases that match TRBD2. This CDR3 is built from 15 residues. The germline CDR1 and CDR2 sequences are SGDLS and YYNGEE. V trimming: 1 base; J trimming: 5 bases; junction bases outside the gene matches: 6. As DNA, the CDR3 is TGTGCCAGCAGCGTACTGTCTAGCGGTAACAATGAGCAGTTCTTC. Translation gives CASSVLSSGNNEQFF.

In this sample, this clonotype turned up many times. The chain couples TRBV6-1 to TRBJ1-1, with D perhaps TRBD1 (6 bases). Trimming removed 8 bases from V and 7 bases from J, with 14 bases in between. The germline gives CDR1 MNHNS, CDR2 SASEGT. The CDR3 has 12 residues. DNA of the CDR3: TGTGCCAGCCCACAGGGAGGTCATGAAGCTTTCTTT. Translation gives CASPQGGHEAFF.

This clonotype was counted many times. J is TRBJ2-7 and V is TRBV20-1, with TRBD2 identical over 9 bases. J gave up 6 bases and V 0 bases, and 9 bases lay outside the gene matches. The CDR3 consists of 15 residues. Germline CDR1 DFQATT, CDR2 SNEGSKA (reference sequence). As DNA, the CDR3 is TGCAGTGCTAGAGACCGGCGGGGGGGGGTCCCCGAGCAGTACTTC. Residues: CSARDRRGGVPEQYF.

Many counts were recorded for this clonotype. The V call is TRBV5-5, the J call TRBJ2-2; D is perhaps TRBD2 (5 bases). This CDR3 contains 15 residues. Germline-derived CDR1 and CDR2 are SGHKS and YYEKEE (reference sequence). The ends were cut back, 4 bases at V and 4 bases at J, with 14 bases in the middle. The DNA of the CDR3 is TGTGCCAGCAGCGGGCGGGCGGCGAGCACCGGGGAGCTGTTTTTT. This encodes CASSGRAASTGELFF.

This clonotype was found many times. The V and J genes are TRBV28 and TRBJ1-3; D is ambiguous. Germline CDR1 MDHEN, CDR2 SYDVKM. The CDR3 length is 15 residues. Between the trimmed V and J ends, which lost 3 bases and 1 base, there was a span of 10 bases. DNA for the CDR3: TGTGCCAGCAGTTTGTACATCGGATCTGGAAACACCATATATTTT. This translates into CASSLYIGSGNTIYF.